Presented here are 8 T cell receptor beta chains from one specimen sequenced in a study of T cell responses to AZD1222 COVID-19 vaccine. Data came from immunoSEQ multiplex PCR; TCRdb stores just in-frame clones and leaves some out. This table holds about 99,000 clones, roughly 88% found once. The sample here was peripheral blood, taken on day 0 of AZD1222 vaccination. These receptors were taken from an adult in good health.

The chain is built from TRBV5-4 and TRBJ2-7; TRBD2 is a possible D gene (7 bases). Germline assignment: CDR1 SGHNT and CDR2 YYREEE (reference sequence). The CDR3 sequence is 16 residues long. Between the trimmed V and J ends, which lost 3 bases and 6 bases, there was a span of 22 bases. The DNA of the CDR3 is TGTGCCAGCAGCTCCACTGGGGGGGCACCCCTCGGCGAGCAGTACTTC. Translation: CASSSTGGAPLGEQYF.

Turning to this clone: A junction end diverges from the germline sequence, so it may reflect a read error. Written as DNA, the CDR3 is TGTGCCAGCAGATACTCAGGGGGCCCGAGCGAGCAGTACTTC. Translating it yields CASRYSGGPSEQYF. The chain is built from TRBV6-2 or TRBV6-3 and TRBJ2-7; 8 nucleotides agree with TRBD1. Germline V CDR1 and CDR2: MNHEY, SVGEGT. This CDR3 has 14 amino acids.

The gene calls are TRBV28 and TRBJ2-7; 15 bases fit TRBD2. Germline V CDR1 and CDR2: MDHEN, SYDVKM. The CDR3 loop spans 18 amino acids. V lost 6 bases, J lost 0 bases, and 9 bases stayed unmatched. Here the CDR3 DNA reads TGTGCCAGCAGCCCTACGGGACTAGCGGGAGGAACCTCCTACGAGCAGTACTTC. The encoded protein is CASSPTGLAGGTSYEQYF.

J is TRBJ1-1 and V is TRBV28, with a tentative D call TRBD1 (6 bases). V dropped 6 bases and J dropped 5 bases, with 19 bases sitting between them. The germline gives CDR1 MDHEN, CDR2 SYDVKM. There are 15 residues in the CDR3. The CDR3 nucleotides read TGTGCCAGCAGCCTTTCCGCAGGGGCTGGGACTGAAGCTTTCTTT. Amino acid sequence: CASSLSAGAGTEAFF.

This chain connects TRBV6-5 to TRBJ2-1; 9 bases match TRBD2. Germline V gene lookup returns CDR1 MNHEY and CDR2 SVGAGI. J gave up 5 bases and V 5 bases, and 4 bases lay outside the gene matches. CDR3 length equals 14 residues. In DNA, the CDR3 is TGTGCCAGCAGTCAGGGACTAGCCAACAATGAGCAGTTCTTC. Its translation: CASSQGLANNEQFF.

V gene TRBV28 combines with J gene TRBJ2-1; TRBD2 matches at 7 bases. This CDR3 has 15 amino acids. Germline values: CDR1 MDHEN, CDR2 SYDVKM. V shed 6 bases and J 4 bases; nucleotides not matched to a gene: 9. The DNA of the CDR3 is TGTGCCAGCAGAGATTCTAGCGGAGCATACAATGAGCAGTTCTTC. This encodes CASRDSSGAYNEQFF.

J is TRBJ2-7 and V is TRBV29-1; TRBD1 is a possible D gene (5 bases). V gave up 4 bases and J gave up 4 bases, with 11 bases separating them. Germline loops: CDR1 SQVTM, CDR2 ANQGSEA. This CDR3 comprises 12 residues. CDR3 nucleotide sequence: TGCAGCGTTGCAGGGCAGTCGTACGAGCAGTACTTC. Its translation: CSVAGQSYEQYF.

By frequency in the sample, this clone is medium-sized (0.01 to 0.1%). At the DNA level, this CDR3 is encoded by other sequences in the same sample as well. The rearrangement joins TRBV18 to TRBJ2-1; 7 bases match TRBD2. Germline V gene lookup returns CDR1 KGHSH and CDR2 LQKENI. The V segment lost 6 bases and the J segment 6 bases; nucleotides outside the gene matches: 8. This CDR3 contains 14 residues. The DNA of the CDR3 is TGTGCCAGCTCTTGGACTAGGGAATCCAATGAGCAGTTCTTC. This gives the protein CASSWTRESNEQFF.